This passage covers 2 T cell receptor beta chains from one sample sequenced in a study of vaccination and CD4 T cells after COVID-19. The antigens for these receptors are not known. The study sequenced cultured CD4+ T cell DNA using the Oncomine TCR Beta short-read assay. TCRdb fed the PCR reads into MiXCR, producing one record per CDR3 protein. The data show roughly 13,000 distinct CDR3 sequences, around 61% seen once. Stated treatment: roughly 11-day PBMC culture with coronavirus spike peptide pools or control peptides (ViraFEST assay). Input material: CD4+ T cells from blood, cultured in vitro. Source of these receptors: a human donor who had recovered from COVID-19.

V is TRBV7-9 and J is TRBJ2-7, with a weak D call TRBD2 (6 bases). This CDR3 spans 15 amino acids. Trimming took off 5 bases at V and 2 bases at J, with 16 bases between the two ends. Germline CDR1 SEHNR, CDR2 FQNEAQ (reference sequence). CDR3 sequence reads: CASSREAGYTYEQYF. In nucleotides, the CDR3 is TGTGCCAGCAGCCGCGAAGCGGGCTACACCTACGAGCAGTACTTC.

The CDR3 region has the DNA TGCAGTGCTCCCTCCGGCTCCTACGAGCAGTACTTC. This gives the protein CSAPSGSYEQYF. The V and J genes are TRBV20-1 and TRBJ2-7, with D unclear. The V end was cut by 5 bases, the J end by 0 bases, with 8 bases between. Per germline, CDR1 DFQATT and CDR2 SNEGSKA (reference sequence). The CDR3 is 12 residues long.